The sequence of this TCR beta chain was determined in a study of T-cell reconstitution after alpha-beta-depleted transplantation in children. Preparation of the TCRbeta library used unique molecular identifiers. TCRdb reanalysed the PCR reads using MiXCR and keeps one entry per CDR3 protein. Of over 550,000 distinct CDR3 sequences in the sample, 10% to 13% were seen once. Germline CDR1 and CDR2: LGHDT and YNNKEL (reference sequence). Trimming removed 4 bases from V and 7 bases from J; junction bases left unmatched: 10. The CDR3 is 14 amino acids. This clonotype was detected a few times. The TCR comes from a human donor who donated a stem cell graft to a child with acute myeloid leukemia. The V gene is TRBV3-1, the J gene TRBJ2-7; 7 nucleotides agree with TRBD2. Here the sequenced sample was PBMCs from the stem cell graft donor, taken from the stem cell graft. The CDR3 coding sequence is TGTGCCAGCAGCCCCTACCGGGGGGTGAGAGAGCAGTACTTC. Protein product: CASSPYRGVREQYF.